This T cell receptor beta chain was recovered during a study of CD8 T cells in ankylosing spondylitis. Study-level points and caveats: CD8+ disease-linked clones were present at relatively low frequencies in blood. Ankylosing spondylitis blood appeared to be characterized by a TCR beta motif of several highly homologous variants. The study looked at matched synovial fluid samples from ankylosing spondylitis patients. Disease-linked clones were reported to be significantly enriched there.

V was pared by 0 bases and J by 4 bases, with 12 bases between. From germline, CDR1 is MNHEY and CDR2 SMNVEV (reference sequence). The CDR3 loop spans 15 amino acids. This clonotype showed up many times. What it recognizes is unknown. Quantitative barcoded 5'-RACE was used to prepare TCR beta libraries. MiXCR, run by TCRdb on the 5' RACE reads, gives a single entry per CDR3 protein. Of hundreds of thousands of distinct CDR3 sequences listed, approximately 7.6% are singletons. The sequence derives from a female donor with ankylosing spondylitis or in good health (not recorded which). Sequences were obtained from blood, either unsorted or a sorted T cell fraction (not recorded which). J is TRBJ1-2 and V is TRBV27, with a tentative D call TRBD1 (6 bases). The CDR3 is CASSLSRQGSYGYTF. The CDR3, as DNA: TGTGCCAGCAGTTTATCGCGGCAGGGGAGCTATGGCTACACCTTC.